The entry below describes one TCR beta chain. Its antigen is undetermined. The CDR3 totals 16 residues. Losses at the gene ends were 3 bases for V and 5 bases for J; bases not matched to a gene: 7. Germline V lookup: CDR1 SEHNR, CDR2 FQNEAQ (reference sequence). The data were taken from a study of cytomegalovirus exposure and HLA in healthy donors. Amplification used 60 Vbeta primers and 13 Jbeta primers. The protocol was immunoSEQ multiplex PCR, while the TCRdb copy is restricted to in-frame clones and leaves out a portion. The table shows fewer than 250,000 clones, with around nine tenths occurring only once. Healthy bone marrow donors supplied every sample. Nominally healthy donors were sampled, though unrecorded immune exposures were likely. The study, taken as a whole, reports: Among TCR beta chains of equal frequency, HLA-associated ones were more clonally expanded in a later analysis. A later analysis reportedly identified an Asian-associated ancestry cluster as carrying fewer N-insertions than the roughly 600-donor mean.

Material for sequencing was PBMCs. This receptor was obtained from a woman between 18 and 29 years old in good health and CMV-seronegative. The chain couples TRBV7-9 to TRBJ2-3, with 11 bases identical to TRBD2. The CDR3 sequence: CASSFPSGRRVDTQYF. As DNA, the CDR3 is TGTGCCAGCAGCTTCCCTAGCGGGAGGAGAGTAGATACGCAGTATTTT.